The next 2 T cell receptor beta chains were all read from a single sample in a study of vaccination effects on CD4 cells after COVID-19. Peptide-pool stimulation followed by sequencing identified expanded antigen-specific CD4+ clonotypes in the ViraFEST assay. Subsequent to 10 days of culture, CD4+ T cells were isolated. This person's SARS-CoV-2 infection, confirmed by PCR, occurred between March and December 2020. Antigens for these TCRs are unknown. The protocol was immunoSEQ multiplex PCR, while the TCRdb copy is restricted to in-frame clones and leaves out a portion. The sample lists fewer than 25,000 clones; less than 85% were seen once. This sample comprised CD4+ T cells from PBMCs cultured with a peptide pool, obtained before COVID-19 vaccination. Receptor source: a human donor who had a prior SARS-CoV-2 infection.

This clone was counted only a few times. J is TRBJ2-2 and V is TRBV27; D is undetermined. Germline V gene data show CDR1 as MNHEY and CDR2 as SMNVEV (reference sequence). The ends were cut back, 6 bases at V and 1 base at J, with 9 bases in the middle. This CDR3 region has 14 residues. The CDR3 loop is CASRFSRNTGELFF. DNA for the CDR3: TGTGCCAGCAGATTTTCTAGGAACACCGGGGAGCTGTTTTTT.

CDR3 bases: TGTGCCAGCAGCCAACAGGGAAAGAACACCGGGGAGCTGTTTTTT. It encodes CASSQQGKNTGELFF. The gene calls are TRBV5-4 and TRBJ2-2, with TRBD1 as a possible D gene (6 bases). Trimming stripped 4 bases from V and 1 base from J, with 11 bases between. This CDR3 region has 15 residues. CDR1 is SGHNT and CDR2 is YYREEE in the germline V gene (reference sequence).